The entry that follows covers one T cell receptor (beta chain) sequence. The antigen remains undetermined. The data derive from a study of vaccination and CD4 T cells after COVID-19. The CDR3 is made up of 14 amino acids. V lost 5 bases and J 0 bases, leaving 8 bases between the germline ends. The germline V gene has CDR1 MNHNS and CDR2 SASEGT. The Oncomine TCR Beta short-read assay was applied to DNA of cultured CD4+ T cells. One entry per CDR3 protein, called by TCRdb with MiXCR from the PCR reads. This table holds about 26,000 distinct CDR3 sequences, roughly two fifths found once. The time point was: late sampling 161 to 241 days after vaccination in three convalescent patients. Sample treatment: approximately 9-day PBMC culture with coronavirus spike peptide pools or control peptides (ViraFEST assay).

The sequence was collected from a human donor who had recovered from COVID-19. The chain is built from TRBV6-1 and TRBJ2-1, with a tentative D call TRBD1 (5 bases). The sample was CD4+ T cells from blood, cultured in vitro, taken about 7 months after SARS-CoV-2 vaccination. CDR3 amino acids: CASSPDTSYNEQFF. Here the CDR3 DNA reads TGTGCCAGCAGTCCGGACACCTCCTACAATGAGCAGTTCTTC.